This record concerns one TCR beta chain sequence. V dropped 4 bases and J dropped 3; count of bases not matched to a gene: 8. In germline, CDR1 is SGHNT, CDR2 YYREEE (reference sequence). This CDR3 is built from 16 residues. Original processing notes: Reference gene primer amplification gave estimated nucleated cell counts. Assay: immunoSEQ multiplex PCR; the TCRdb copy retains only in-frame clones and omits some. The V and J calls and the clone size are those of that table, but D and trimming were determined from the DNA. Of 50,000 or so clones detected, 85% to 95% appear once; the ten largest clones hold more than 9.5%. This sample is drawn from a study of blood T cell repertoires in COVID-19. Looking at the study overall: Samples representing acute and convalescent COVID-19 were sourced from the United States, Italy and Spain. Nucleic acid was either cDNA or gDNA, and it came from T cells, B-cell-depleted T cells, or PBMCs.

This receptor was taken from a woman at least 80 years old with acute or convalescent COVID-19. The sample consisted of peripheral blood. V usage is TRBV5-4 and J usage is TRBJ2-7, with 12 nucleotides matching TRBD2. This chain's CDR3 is CASSHGSSGRGYEQYF. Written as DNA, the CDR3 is TGTGCCAGCAGCCACGGTTCTAGCGGGAGGGGCTACGAGCAGTACTTC.